Below, 4 T cell receptor beta chains from the same sample are listed, as sequenced in a study of T cells in women clearing cervical HPV infection. Using immunoSEQ multiplex PCR, the repertoire was profiled, and TCRdb retains in-frame clones only, with some absent. In all, the sample yields some 20,000 clones. The sequenced material came from blood buffy coat. The receptors derive from a woman between 18 and 70 years old with a cervical HPV16 infection that either progressed to CIN3+ or cleared (not recorded which).

With respect to this clone: The read gets to within 3 residues of the CDR3 end, and the germline J gene fills in the rest. The chain recombines TRBV20-1 with TRBJ1-6; the match to TRBD1 covers 8 bases. With 4 bases clipped from V and 7 bases from J, the junction kept 21 bases outside the gene matches. The CDR3 extends over 19 amino acids. Germline CDR1 and CDR2: DFQATT and SNEGSKA (reference sequence). The DNA read from the CDR3 is TGCAGTGCTAAGGATGAATACAGGGGGAGTACCACTAAGAATTCACCC. Its protein product is CSAKDEYRGSTTKNSP. The whole CDR3 reads CSAKDEYRGSTTKNSPLHF.

The part of the CDR3 DNA that was read is TGTGCCAGTAGCGCTAGCGGGAGGTATGAGACC. Translating gives CASSASGRYET. In full, the CDR3 is CASSASGRYETQYF. The chain combines TRBV19 with TRBJ2-5; 11 nucleotides match TRBD2. Read data end 3 residues before the CDR3 end; the end is taken from the germline J gene. Trimming removed 6 bases from V and 5 bases from J; junction bases left unmatched: 5. Germline values: CDR1 LNHDA, CDR2 SQIVND (reference sequence). The CDR3 runs 14 residues.

Notes on this clone: The read gets to within 3 residues of the CDR3 end, and the germline J gene fills in the rest. V usage is TRBV7-2 and J usage is TRBJ2-3; TRBD1 is a possible D gene (5 bases). Trimming took off 3 bases at V and 4 bases at J, with 11 bases between the two ends. This CDR3 contains 14 residues. Germline V CDR1 and CDR2: SGHTA, FQGNSA. The CDR3 here is CASSLGPAADTQYF. The sequenced part of the CDR3 DNA is TGTGCCAGCAGCTTGGGGCCTGCTGCAGATACG. The full variable domain, with the rest looked up from reference TRBV7-2 and TRBJ2-3, is GAGVSQSPSNKVTEKGKDVELRCDPISGHTALYWYRQSLGQGLEFLIYFQGNSAPDKSGLPSDRFSAERTGGSVSTLTIQRTQQEDSAVYLCASSLGPAADTQYFGPGTRLTVL.

To note about this clone: With the read ending 3 residues before the CDR3 end, the germline J gene is used to fill in that end. The chain employs TRBV7-2 and TRBJ2-5; D is unresolved. Germline values: CDR1 SGHTA, CDR2 FQGNSA. V shed 1 base and J shed 5 bases, with 5 bases lying between them. The CDR3 spans 12 residues. The sequenced CDR3 bases are TGTGCCAGCAGCTTAGTAGGGGAGACC. This encodes CASSLVGET. The CDR3 as a whole reads CASSLVGETQYF.